This TCR beta chain was captured in a study of T cells in Graves' hyperthyroidism and ophthalmopathy. Germline V gives CDR1 DFQATT, CDR2 SNEGSKA (reference sequence). The CDR3 sequence is 16 residues long. The V and J ends lost 1 base and 2 bases, in that order; junction bases with no gene match: 6. Researchers amplified the TCR beta CDR3 regions from RNA transcripts. The study used the HTBI primer set for a first-round RT-PCR of the TCR CDR3. Each CDR3 protein gets one entry after TCRdb re-called the multiplex PCR reads with MiXCR. The sample consists of about 560,000 distinct CDR3 sequences, 16% of them appearing once. This clonotype was found many times.

The sample comprised blood. The sequence was collected from a woman aged 18 to 35 with Graves' hyperthyroidism. The rearrangement links TRBV20-1 to TRBJ2-3; 10 bases are shared with TRBD2. In nucleotides, the CDR3 is TGCAGTGCTAGAGGGAGCGGGAGGGAATCCACAGATACGCAGTATTTT. It yields the protein CSARGSGRESTDTQYF.